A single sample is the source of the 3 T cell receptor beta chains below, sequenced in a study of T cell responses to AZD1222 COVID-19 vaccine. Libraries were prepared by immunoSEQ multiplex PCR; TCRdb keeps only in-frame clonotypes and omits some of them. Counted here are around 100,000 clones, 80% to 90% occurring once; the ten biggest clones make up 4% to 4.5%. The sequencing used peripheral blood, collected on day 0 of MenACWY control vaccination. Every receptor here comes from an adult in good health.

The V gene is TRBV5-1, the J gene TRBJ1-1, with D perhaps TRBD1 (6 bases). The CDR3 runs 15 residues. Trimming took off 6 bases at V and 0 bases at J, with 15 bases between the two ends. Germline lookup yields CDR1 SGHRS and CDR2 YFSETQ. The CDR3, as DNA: TGCGCCAGCATGCTAGAGGCAGGGGTGAACACTGAAGCTTTCTTT. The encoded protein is CASMLEAGVNTEAFF.

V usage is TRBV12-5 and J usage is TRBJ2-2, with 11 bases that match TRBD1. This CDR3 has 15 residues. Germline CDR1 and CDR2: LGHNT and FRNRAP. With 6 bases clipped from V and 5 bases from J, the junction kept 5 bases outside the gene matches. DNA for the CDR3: TGTGCTAGTGGCCGTGGGACAGGGGGAACCGGGGAGCTGTTTTTT. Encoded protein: CASGRGTGGTGELFF.

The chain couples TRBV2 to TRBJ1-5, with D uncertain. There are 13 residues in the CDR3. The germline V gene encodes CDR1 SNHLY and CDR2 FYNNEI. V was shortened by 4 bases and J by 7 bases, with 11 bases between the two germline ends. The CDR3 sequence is CASSGAGRQPQHF. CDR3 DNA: TGTGCCAGCAGTGGGGCAGGACGGCAGCCCCAGCATTTT. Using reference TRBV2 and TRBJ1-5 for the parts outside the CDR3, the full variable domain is EPEVTQTPSHQVTQMGQEVILRCVPISNHLYFYWYRQILGQKVEFLVSFYNNEISEKSEIFDDQFSVERPDGSNFTLKIRSTKLEDSAMYFCASSGAGRQPQHFGDGTRLSIL.